The T cell receptor beta chain under discussion was sequenced for a study of blood T cell repertoires in COVID-19. Some clones are missing from TCRdb's copy, which holds only in-frame ones; the method was immunoSEQ multiplex PCR. The sample lists approximately 210,000 clones; less than 90% were seen once. Trimming pared 4 bases from V and 1 base from J, leaving 13 bases between. The CDR3 contains 15 residues. Germline values: CDR1 LNHDA, CDR2 SQIVND (reference sequence). The receptor comes from a woman in her 70s with active or convalescent COVID-19. The V gene is TRBV19, the J gene TRBJ2-5; no firm D call. Sequencing was carried out using peripheral blood. DNA of the CDR3: TGTGCCAGTAGTAGGGCAGGCCCACTCCAAGAGACCCAGTACTTC. This gives the protein CASSRAGPLQETQYF.